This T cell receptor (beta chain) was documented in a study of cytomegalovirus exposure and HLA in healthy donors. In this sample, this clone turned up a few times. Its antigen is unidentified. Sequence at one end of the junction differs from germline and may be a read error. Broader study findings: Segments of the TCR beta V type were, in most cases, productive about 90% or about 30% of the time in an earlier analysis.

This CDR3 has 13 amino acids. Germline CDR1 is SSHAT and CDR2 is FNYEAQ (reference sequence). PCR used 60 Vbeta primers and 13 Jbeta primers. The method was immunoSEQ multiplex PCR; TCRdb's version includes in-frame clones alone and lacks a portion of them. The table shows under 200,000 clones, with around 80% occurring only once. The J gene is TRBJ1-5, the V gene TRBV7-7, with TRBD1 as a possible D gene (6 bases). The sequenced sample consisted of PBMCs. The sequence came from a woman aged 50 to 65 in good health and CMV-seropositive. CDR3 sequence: CASSTGLGQPQHF. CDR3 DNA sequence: TGTGCTAGCAGCACAGGGTTGGGTCAGCCCCAGCATTTT.